These T cell receptor beta chains were read from a single sample in a study of CD4 T cells in lung cancer. Method: immunoSEQ multiplex PCR; TCRdb's copy keeps in-frame clones and lacks some. The sample shows roughly 4,800 clones, around 69% of them seen only once. The specimen sequenced was lung tumor tissue. The receptor source for this set is a man aged 55 to 70 with non-small cell lung cancer. Both conserved end residues are part of each CDR3. The D gene is left open where the match is weak. Some rows mark clone size as missing; the rest say once, few, many or name a class of expanded clone.

>11|once|NA|TRBV7-6|TRBJ1-4
CASSPATKLFF
TGTGCCAGCAGCCCCGCCACTAAACTGTTTTTT
>15|NA|TRBD1|TRBV7-2|TRBJ2-3
CASSLVQGATDTQYF
TGTGCCAGCAGCTTAGTACAGGGGGCCACAGATACGCAGTATTTT
>12|NA|NA|TRBV5-1|TRBJ1-1
CASSAPDTEAFF
TGCGCCAGCAGCGCGCCCGATACTGAAGCTTTCTTT
>14|NA|NA|TRBV5-1|TRBJ1-2
CASSFTLSGDGYTF
TGCGCCAGCAGCTTTACACTCTCGGGGGATGGCTACACCTTC
>14|NA|TRBD1|TRBV6-5|TRBJ2-5
CASRVGTVQVEEYF
TGTGCCAGCAGAGTCGGGACAGTCCAAGTTGAGGAGTACTTC
>13|NA|NA|TRBV5-1|TRBJ1-1
CASSLNVQGSAFF
TGCGCCAGCAGCTTGAACGTACAGGGATCGGCTTTCTTT
>13|NA|NA|TRBV6-6|TRBJ1-6
CASSPTEVSPLHF
TGTGCCAGCAGTCCCACGGAGGTTTCACCCCTCCACTTT
>14|few|NA|TRBV5-4|TRBJ1-1
CASSVQGLNTEAFF
TGTGCCAGCAGCGTACAGGGCTTGAACACTGAAGCTTTCTTT
>15|few|NA|TRBV9|TRBJ1-3
CASSVSTDSGNTIYF
TGTGCCAGCAGCGTATCTACTGACTCTGGAAACACCATATATTTT
>17|NA|TRBD2|TRBV29-1|TRBJ2-3
CSVEFLLAGVAVNTQYF
TGCAGCGTTGAATTTCTCCTAGCGGGGGTTGCGGTGAATACGCAGTATTTT
>12|NA|TRBD1|TRBV6-6|TRBJ1-1
CASQGGKTEAFF
TGTGCCAGCCAGGGGGGAAAGACTGAAGCTTTCTTT
>16|once|TRBD2|TRBV27|TRBJ2-5
CASSHGLAGSQETQYF
TGTGCCAGCAGTCACGGACTAGCGGGCTCGCAAGAGACCCAGTACTTC
>14|NA|NA|TRBV5-4|TRBJ2-3
CASSFDSVADTQYF
TGTGCCAGCAGCTTTGACTCCGTGGCAGATACGCAGTATTTT
>11|once|NA|TRBV30|TRBJ2-4
CAWSVRNIQYF
TGTGCCTGGAGTGTTCGAAACATTCAGTACTTC
>12|NA|NA|TRBV29-1|TRBJ1-2
CSAGGGVHGYTF
TGCAGCGCCGGTGGGGGGGTACACGGCTACACCTTC
>13|NA|TRBD1|TRBV11-3|TRBJ2-1
CASSLGQGQKQFF
TGTGCCAGCAGCTTAGGACAGGGGCAAAAGCAGTTCTTC
>13|NA|TRBD1|TRBV18|TRBJ2-7
CASSRQGVGEQYF
TGTGCCAGCTCACGCCAGGGGGTAGGTGAGCAGTACTTC
>11|NA|NA|TRBV6-1|TRBJ1-4
CASSGQAELFF
TGTGCCAGCAGTGGACAGGCCGAACTGTTTTTT
>13|NA|NA|TRBV25-1|TRBJ1-2
CASSETQTYGYTF
TGTGCCAGCAGTGAAACCCAGACATATGGCTACACCTTC
>13|NA|NA|TRBV29-1|TRBJ1-5
CSVGQDHNQPQHF
TGCAGCGTTGGACAGGATCACAATCAGCCCCAGCATTTT
>13|NA|NA|TRBV19|TRBJ2-3
CASRGGVADTQYF
TGTGCCAGTAGGGGGGGAGTCGCAGATACGCAGTATTTT
>18|NA|TRBD1|TRBV5-4|TRBJ2-6
CASSGQGSLFSGANVLTF
TGTGCCAGCAGCGGACAGGGCAGCTTATTCTCTGGGGCCAACGTCCTGACTTTC
>13|NA|NA|TRBV18|TRBJ1-5
CASSPAGNQPQHF
TGTGCCAGCTCACCCGCAGGGAATCAGCCCCAGCATTTT
>16|NA|TRBD2|TRBV18|TRBJ2-3
CASSPPRLAGSDTQYF
TGTGCCAGCTCACCACCGAGACTAGCGGGATCAGATACGCAGTATTTT
>14|NA|NA|TRBV18|TRBJ1-2
CASSPAGGNYGYTF
TGTGCCAGCTCACCTGCAGGTGGGAACTATGGCTACACCTTC
>18|NA|NA|TRBV30|TRBJ2-5
CAWSPYSGTLYLQETQYF
TGTGCCTGGAGTCCTTATTCCGGGACTCTTTATTTGCAAGAGACCCAGTACTTC
>15|NA|TRBD1|TRBV4-1|TRBJ1-1
CASSHLTGAAIEAFF
TGCGCCAGCAGCCACCTGACAGGGGCCGCCATTGAAGCTTTCTTT
>15|NA|TRBD2|TRBV11-1|TRBJ2-3
CASSLTSASTDTQYF
TGTGCCAGCAGCTTGACTAGCGCGAGCACAGATACGCAGTATTTT
>15|NA|NA|TRBV7-9|TRBJ1-1
CASSATDRPNTEAFF
TGTGCCAGCAGCGCGACGGACAGACCGAACACTGAAGCTTTCTTT
>14|NA|NA|TRBV5-6|TRBJ1-2
CASSLGGRGYGYTF
TGTGCCAGCAGCTTGGGGGGGCGCGGCTATGGCTACACCTTC
>14|NA|NA|TRBV6-5|TRBJ2-4
CASSSRGAGNIQYF
TGTGCCAGCAGTTCCCGGGGGGCGGGAAACATTCAGTACTTC
>16|once|NA|TRBV15|TRBJ2-2
CATSRATGMGTGELFF
TGTGCCACCAGCAGAGCAACGGGAATGGGGACCGGGGAGCTGTTTTTT
>13|once|NA|TRBV25-1|TRBJ1-2
CASSVEGNYGYTF
TGTGCCAGCAGTGTGGAGGGGAACTATGGCTACACCTTC
>15|NA|NA|TRBV28|TRBJ2-1
CASSLRTVFYNEQFF
TGTGCCAGCAGCCTCAGGACAGTCTTCTACAATGAGCAGTTCTTC
>10|NA|NA|TRBV6-1|TRBJ2-3
CASSERSKYF
TGTGCCAGCAGTGAACGGTCCAAATATTTT
>15|NA|NA|TRBV6-5|TRBJ2-3
CASSYSGGEADTQYF
TGTGCCAGCAGTTACTCGGGGGGAGAGGCAGATACGCAGTATTTT
>13|NA|NA|TRBV6-5|TRBJ2-1
CASKKQEGLGQFF
TGTGCCAGCAAAAAGCAGGAGGGCCTAGGGCAGTTCTTC
>15|NA|TRBD2|TRBV4-2|TRBJ2-1
CASSQETSGSDEQFF
TGTGCCAGCAGCCAAGAGACTAGCGGGAGTGATGAGCAGTTCTTC
>16|medium-sized|TRBD1|TRBV28|TRBJ2-7
CASSSGQGELSYEQYF
TGTGCCAGCAGTTCGGGACAGGGGGAACTCTCCTACGAGCAGTACTTC
>15|NA|NA|TRBV6-5|TRBJ1-2
CASSSGGGGFYGYTF
TGTGCCAGCAGTTCCGGTGGGGGGGGATTTTATGGCTACACCTTC